Following are 9 T cell receptor beta chains from one sample sequenced in a study of quantifying T cell responses using KT2 cells. Study-level background: Reverse transcription used primers in the TCR alpha and beta constant regions.

Each cDNA got a UMI-containing oligo ligated at its 3' end. The first PCR ran around 4 cycles with an equimolar RC1.1 and RC1.2 beta primer mix. TCRdb redid the calling of the UMI-ligation and nested PCR reads with MiXCR, one entry per CDR3 protein. There are tens of thousands of distinct CDR3 sequences in the sample; around 10% occur only once, and about 10% lies in the top ten. The sequencing sample was made of PBMCs spiked with cells of the T cell clone KT2. These TCRs come from a human donor.

The gene calls are TRBV19 and TRBJ2-2, with 10 nucleotides matching TRBD1. The CDR3 extends over 18 amino acids. Germline-derived CDR1 and CDR2 are LNHDA and SQIVND (reference sequence). Trimming cost V 6 bases and J 4 bases; bases outside gene matches: 14. The CDR3 DNA follows: TGTGCCAGTAGACCGGGACAGGGGAGGGCGTTGGTCACCGGGGAGCTGTTTTTT. Translated, it gives CASRPGQGRALVTGELFF.

This rearrangement joins TRBV5-1 to TRBJ2-7; 12 bases match TRBD2. With 4 bases clipped from V and 3 bases from J, the junction kept 5 bases outside the gene matches. The CDR3 has 15 residues. The germline V gene encodes CDR1 SGHRS and CDR2 YFSETQ. CDR3 residues: CASSREGLAGYEQYF. The DNA for the CDR3 is TGCGCCAGCAGCAGGGAGGGACTAGCGGGCTACGAGCAGTACTTC.

A few counts support this clonotype. The CDR3 sequence: CATSDSGGWTDTQYF. The CDR3 DNA follows: TGTGCCACCAGTGATTCCGGGGGGTGGACAGATACGCAGTATTTT. The genes are TRBV24-1 and TRBJ2-3, with TRBD2 matching over 7 bases. Germline CDR1 reads KGHDR; CDR2 reads SFDVKD. This CDR3 spans 15 amino acids. V dropped 2 bases and J dropped 3; count of bases not matched to a gene: 4.

On this clonotype: This likely comes from a read error, as the CDR3 has no conserved phenylalanine or tryptophan at its end. This chain links TRBV2 with TRBJ2-3, with 7 nucleotides matching TRBD1. The CDR3 is made up of 14 amino acids. Germline CDR1 SNHLY, CDR2 FYNNEI. Losses at the gene ends were 6 bases for V and 4 bases for J; bases not matched to a gene: 7. The DNA of the CDR3 is TGTGCCAGCAGGAGGGGGCTAGGCCCAGATACGCAGTATTTG. Amino acid sequence: CASRRGLGPDTQYL.

This clonotype occurred many times. The V gene is TRBV10-2, the J gene TRBJ2-4; D remains ambiguous. The length of the CDR3 is 14 residues. Per the germline V gene, CDR1 is WSHSY and CDR2 is SAAADI. Trimming cost V 3 bases and J 0 bases, with 6 bases left between them. The CDR3: CASSEDIAKNIQYF. The CDR3 coding sequence is TGCGCCAGCAGTGAAGATATAGCCAAAAACATTCAGTACTTC.

This clonotype was observed a few times. The chain is built from TRBV29-1 and TRBJ2-5, with D possibly called TRBD1 or TRBD2 (5 bases each). The CDR3 sequence is 16 residues long. V lost 3 bases, J lost 1 base, and 18 bases lay in between. The germline V gene has CDR1 SQVTM and CDR2 ANQGSEA. CDR3 amino acids: CSVDGAGSLGQETQYF. The CDR3 DNA is TGCAGCGTTGACGGGGCAGGGTCATTAGGCCAAGAGACCCAGTACTTC.

This clonotype was seen many times. This chain connects TRBV9 to TRBJ1-4; D remains ambiguous. Germline V gene data show CDR1 as SGDLS and CDR2 as YYNGEE. The CDR3 sequence is 15 residues long. The germline V and J ends were trimmed by 0 bases and 3 bases, with 9 bases remaining between them. The CDR3: CASSVATAPNEKLFF. DNA of the CDR3: TGTGCCAGCAGCGTAGCTACAGCCCCTAATGAAAAACTGTTTTTT.

This clonotype has a handful of counts. The rearrangement uses TRBV10-1 and TRBJ2-3; D not resolved. Looked up from germline, CDR1 is WNHNN and CDR2 is SYGVQD (reference sequence). The V gene lost 4 bases and the J gene lost 3 bases, with 8 bases spanning the gap. The CDR3 totals 13 residues. CDR3 bases: TGCGCCAGCAGTGGGACCGCGACAGATACGCAGTATTTT. Translated, it gives CASSGTATDTQYF.

This clonotype was counted only a few times. The chain couples TRBV6-5 to TRBJ1-6; 12 positions agree with TRBD1. V was clipped by 5 bases and J by 3 bases; unmatched bases: 2. This CDR3 spans 16 amino acids. CDR1 is MNHEY, CDR2 SVGAGI, per germline. Here the CDR3 DNA reads TGTGCCAGCAGTAGGGACAGGGGGCACTATAATTCACCCCTCCACTTT. This sequence encodes CASSRDRGHYNSPLHF.